This TCR beta chain was identified during a study of control samples from healthy donors and cancer patients. Clones were sequenced by immunoSEQ multiplex PCR, and TCRdb holds only the in-frame ones, with some missing. Of about 140,000 clones in the sample, 85% to 95% were seen once. The sequence was obtained from a man aged 35 to 55 in good health. The source material was blood.

In DNA, the CDR3 is TGTGCCAGCCGGGACAGGGACTATGGCTACACCTTC. It encodes CASRDRDYGYTF. This chain joins TRBV27 and TRBJ1-2; 9 nucleotides agree with TRBD1. The CDR3 covers 12 residues. CDR1 and CDR2 from the germline V gene are MNHEY and SMNVEV (reference sequence). With 8 bases clipped from V and 3 bases from J, the junction kept 1 base outside the gene matches.